The sequence of this TCR beta chain was determined in a study of molecular identifiers for immune sequencing clone quantification (dated by TCRdb to between 2017 and 2018). Regarding the research as a whole: For a replicate experiment, the RNA from either roughly 18,000 or 92,000 naive CD8 T cells was divided into five aliquots, and four of those aliquots went on to sequencing. The study was a methods study using CD8 T cells to benchmark molecular-identifier clustering-based TCR repertoire sequencing (MIDCIRS) and TCR RNA copy counting.

This clonotype was seen repeatedly, ten times or more. Its target antigen remains unknown. The input lacks base qualities; no much larger clone sits a single base away. The paper as a whole reports these results and caveats: Modeling indicated around 3 TCR RNA copies recovered per cell, compared with about 10 by digital PCR, which implies a capture efficiency of approximately 30%. Spiked-in Jurkat TCR RNA equivalent to a single cell was reported to be detectable even among fewer than 1.2 million naive CD8 T cells. Naive libraries contained spiked-in Jurkat TCR RNA (10 copies' worth), which is not part of the donor repertoire. In CMV-specific effector cells, over 97% of molecules were held by clones above 20 RNA copies, whereas under 1% of molecules were held by such clones in naive cells. Highly expanded clone sizes could be underestimated if identical TCR molecules share a barcode. Without barcode sub-clustering, chimeric consensus sequences inflated TCR diversity; chimeras reached as high as 47%.

The protocol used for the library was PCR. Sequenced on an Illumina HiSeq 4000. Bulk TCR libraries were made following a previously described method, with the TCR primers given in Table S5. The Qiagen AllPrep DNA/RNA kit was used to purify total RNA. Before analysis, reads from multiple sequencing runs of one library were combined. The original pipeline was this. Reads were retained only if an exact TCR constant sequence was present, and the retained reads were trimmed to 150 nt and grouped according to their 12-nt molecular barcodes. Within each barcode group, reads were sub-clustered at a 15% Levenshtein threshold, and quality-weighted consensus sequences were built per RNA molecule. Non-functional sequences were excluded, and lower-count sequences lying one edit away from another sequence were also excluded. Based on fitting two negative binomial distributions, any barcode sub-cluster with under 20% of the maximum read count was discarded. TCRdb reprocessing: public reads trimmed at Q25 with fastp, clones called with MiXCR, in-frame beta chains kept. Every entry covers one CDR3 protein and lists the most common genes and DNA from its rows. None of the V and J calls come from the authors' own analysis; TCRdb made them. A total of 50,000 or so distinct CDR3 sequences appear in this sample, roughly a quarter of them only once. 1.9% of the sample is held by the ten biggest clonotypes.

V sheds 4 bases and J sheds 3 bases, leaving 10 bases between their ends. Including cysteine and phenylalanine, the CDR3 has 14 amino acids. The entry retains the CDR3 DNA only, 42 bases that are in frame from base 1. Via the germline V gene (reference sequence), CDR1 is LGHDT and CDR2 YNNKEL. Naive CD8 T cell libraries were made from roughly 21,000 to 960,000 sorted cells using 10%, 30% or 50% of purified RNA. Naive CD8 T cells were FACS-sorted as CD8+CD4-CCR7+CD45RA+ on a BD FACSAria II into RLT Plus buffer. Detection sensitivity was tested by spiking Jurkat RNA equal to around 11 TCR copies' worth into samples containing roughly 18,000-1,000,000 naive CD8 T cells. CD8 T cells were enriched with RosetteSep CD8+ T Cell Enrichment Cocktail and Ficoll-Paque, followed by ACK red cell lysis.

Recombination linked TRBV3-1 to TRBJ2-4; TRBD1 is a possible D gene, resting on 6 matching bases. This TCR was recovered from a human donor in good health. Some libraries in this study had Jurkat cell RNA spiked in. Sequencing was carried out using naive CD8+ T cells from blood, with Jurkat cell RNA spiked in. The cell subset or site label, as the study defines it: FACS-sorted CD8+CD4-CCR7+CD45RA+ naive T cells. The nucleotide sequence reads TGTGCCAGCAGCCTGGGACAACACAAAAACATTCAGTACTTC. Its product reads: CASSLGQHKNIQYF.